This TCR beta chain was recovered during a study of blood T cell repertoires in COVID-19 (TCRdb year 2020). Regarding the study in general: The collaborator samples originated in the United States, Italy and Spain and spanned the acute and convalescent phases of COVID-19. The repertoires were released in a freely available public database intended as a resource for research on the immune response to SARS-CoV-2. The material from the prospective study consisted of cDNA or gDNA derived from T cells, B-cell-depleted T cells, or PBMCs. A de-identified subject ID, COVID-19 status, age in years and sex were almost always included in the sample metadata. The dataset comprised deeply sampled blood TCRbeta repertoires from subjects exposed to, actively infected with, or recovered from COVID-19. Where available, HLA class I and class II types were obtained from metadata supplied by the sample provider rather than from assay-based typing. The samples were drawn from the first 160 participants of the ongoing ImmuneRACE study and from about 1,200 subjects provided by 6 global collaborators. Here is what the overall study found, with its caveats: Clinical and demographic metadata were provided uncurated, with the amount varying by source and participant.

TCRbeta CDR3 regions were amplified from genomic DNA by means of the immunoSEQ Assay, a bias-controlled multiplex PCR. On the study's bioinformatics: The number of nucleated cells in each sample was estimated by amplification of reference gene primers within the assay. To quantify the absolute abundance of each unique TCRbeta CDR3 rearrangement, sequence reads were collapsed and filtered. Productive Simpson clonality was computed per sample as the square root of Simpson's diversity index over productive rearrangements. The table was pulled from immuneACCESS by TCRdb, which kept in-frame rearrangements only. Such tables lose some clones; where checked, under half of the loss comes from unresolved V genes, and the rest has no known cause. The DNA was the basis for D and trimming; V, J and clone size are from that table. Across this sample there are 130,000 or so clones, with about four fifths seen only once. The top ten clonotypes cover 12% of the sample.

The collaborating institutions used their own protocols to collect whole blood in K2EDTA tubes. Collaborator samples were shipped for TCRbeta analysis as frozen whole blood, isolated PBMCs, or DNA extracted from either sample type. CDR1 is given as SGHRS and CDR2 as YFSETQ, both from the germline V gene. The CDR3, from cysteine to phenylalanine, totals 13 residues. CDR3 DNA only is kept here, 39 bases in frame from base 1. V sheds 0 bases and J sheds 5 bases, leaving 8 bases between their ends. A remark on this clone: Its antigen is unknown. No base quality values were provided; no much bigger clone lies one nucleotide off.

The sequence links TRBV5-1 to TRBJ1-1, with the D gene not clear enough to name. What was sequenced was peripheral blood. The TCR comes from a woman aged 60-75 years with acute or convalescent COVID-19. The DNA sequence reads TGCGCCAGCAGCTTGGCCCCAGTAACTGAAGCTTTCTTT. Translated, it gives CASSLAPVTEAFF. Full variable domain (CDR3 extended with the reference TRBV5-1 and TRBJ1-1 proteins): KAGVTQTPRYLIKTRGQQVTLSCSPISGHRSVSWYQQTPGQGLQFLFEYFSETQRNKGNFPGRFSGRQFSNSRSEMNVSTLELGDSALYLCASSLAPVTEAFFGQGTRLTVV.